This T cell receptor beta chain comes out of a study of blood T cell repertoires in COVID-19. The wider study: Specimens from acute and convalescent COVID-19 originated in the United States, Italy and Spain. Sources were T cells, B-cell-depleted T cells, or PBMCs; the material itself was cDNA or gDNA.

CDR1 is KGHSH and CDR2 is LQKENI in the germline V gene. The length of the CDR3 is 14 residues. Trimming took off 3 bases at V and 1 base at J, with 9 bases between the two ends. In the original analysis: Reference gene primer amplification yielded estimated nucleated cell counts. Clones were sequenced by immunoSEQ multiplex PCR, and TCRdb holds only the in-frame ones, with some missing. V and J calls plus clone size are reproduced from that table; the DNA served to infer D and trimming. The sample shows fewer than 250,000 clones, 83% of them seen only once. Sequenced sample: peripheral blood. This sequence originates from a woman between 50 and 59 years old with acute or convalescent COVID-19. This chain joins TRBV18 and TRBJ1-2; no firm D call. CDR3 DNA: TGTGCCAGCTCACCCCTCCCCCTTAACTATGGCTACACCTTC. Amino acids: CASSPLPLNYGYTF. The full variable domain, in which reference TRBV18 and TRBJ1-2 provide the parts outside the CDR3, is NAGVMQNPRHLVRRRGQEARLRCSPMKGHSHVYWYRQLPEEGLKFMVYLQKENIIDESGMPKERFSAEFPKEGPSILRIQQVVRGDSAAYFCASSPLPLNYGYTFGSGTRLTVV.